One sample yielded the 8 T cell receptor beta chains listed below, sequenced in a study of blood T cell repertoires in COVID-19. TCRdb keeps only in-frame clones here, not all; method: immunoSEQ multiplex PCR. Among approximately 150,000 clones listed, about nine tenths were seen once. Specimen: peripheral blood. The origin of the receptors is a man younger than 30 with COVID-19, enrolled during active disease.

The chain recombines TRBV5-1 with TRBJ1-6; D may be TRBD1 (6 bases). The CDR3 loop spans 13 amino acids. Per germline, CDR1 SGHRS and CDR2 YFSETQ. Between the trimmed V and J ends, which lost 8 bases and 7 bases, there was a span of 13 bases. The CDR3 sequence is CASGQGSNSPLHF. CDR3 in DNA: TGCGCCAGTGGGCAGGGGTCGAATTCACCCCTCCACTTT.

The genes are TRBV3-1 (or the pseudogene TRBV3-2) and TRBJ2-7; tentative D call: TRBD2 (6 bases). Germline CDR1 is LGHDT and CDR2 is YNNKEL (reference sequence). The CDR3 is made up of 15 amino acids. Between the trimmed V and J ends, which lost 0 bases and 7 bases, there was a span of 16 bases. The CDR3 DNA reads TGTGCCAGCAGCCAAGATCTTGGGGCGGCGGGGGAGCAGTACTTC. Amino acids: CASSQDLGAAGEQYF.

The genes are TRBV29-1 and TRBJ1-2; TRBD1 matches 10 bases. In germline, CDR1 is SQVTM, CDR2 ANQGSEA. The J segment lost 4 bases and the V segment lost 7 bases, leaving 6 bases of the junction unmatched. The CDR3 sequence is 13 residues long. CDR3 nucleotides: TGCAGCGCCGACAGGGGGCGCGGCTATGGCTACACCTTC. Residues: CSADRGRGYGYTF.

This clone turned up a few times. The rearrangement joins TRBV19 to TRBJ1-2; D remains unclear. V lost 3 bases and J lost 6, with 20 bases in between. The germline CDR1 and CDR2 sequences are LNHDA and SQIVND (reference sequence). The CDR3 is 16 residues long. The CDR3, as DNA: TGTGCCAGTAGTATGGCTAGATCGGCAGCCGGTCATGGCTACACCTTC. Its protein product is CASSMARSAAGHGYTF. Full variable domain (outside the CDR3, taken from reference TRBV19 and TRBJ1-2): DGGITQSPKYLFRKEGQNVTLSCEQNLNHDAMYWYRQDPGQGLRLIYYSQIVNDFQKGDIAEGYSVSREKKESFPLTVTSAQKNPTAFYLCASSMARSAAGHGYTFGSGTRLTVV.

In this sample, this clone turned up a few times. The genes are TRBV21-1 and TRBJ1-5. TRBV21-1 is annotated as a pseudogene. The CDR3 covers 16 residues. For the CDR3, the DNA is TGTGCCAGCAGCCCCCCGTCGGGAGGGAACAATCAGCCCCAGCATTTT. Amino acids: CASSPPSGGNNQPQHF.

The gene calls are TRBV7-6 and TRBJ1-6; D is ambiguous. The CDR3 sequence is 16 residues long. V lost 6 bases to trimming and J lost 7 bases, with 19 bases between them. The germline V gene has CDR1 SGHVS and CDR2 FNYEAQ. In DNA, the CDR3 is TGTGCCAGCAGTCCCGGAGCCCCGCGAGGCAATTCACCCCTCCACTTT. Its translation: CASSPGAPRGNSPLHF. The full variable domain, with the rest looked up from reference TRBV7-6 and TRBJ1-6, is GAGVSQSPRYKVTKRGQDVALRCDPISGHVSLYWYRQALGQGPEFLTYFNYEAQQDKSGLPNDRFSAERPEGSISTLTIQRTEQRDSAMYRCASSPGAPRGNSPLHFGNGTRLTVT.

The chain employs TRBV28 and TRBJ1-5, with D maybe TRBD1 (6 bases). The CDR3 has 15 residues. Per the germline V gene, CDR1 is MDHEN and CDR2 is SYDVKM. Trimming removed 3 bases from V and 2 bases from J, with 11 bases in between. The CDR3 DNA is TGTGCCAGCAGTTTTCCGGGGGGCGGCAATCAGCCCCAGCATTTT. This gives the protein CASSFPGGGNQPQHF. The whole variable domain, filled in from reference TRBV28 and TRBJ1-5, reads DVKVTQSSRYLVKRTGEKVFLECVQDMDHENMFWYRQDPGLGLRLIYFSYDVKMKEKGDIPEGYSVSREKKERFSLILESASTNQTSMYLCASSFPGGGNQPQHFGDGTRLSIL.

V gene TRBV7-2 combines with J gene TRBJ2-1, with D possibly TRBD1 on 6 matching bases. CDR1 and CDR2 (germline): SGHTA, FQGNSA. The CDR3 spans 14 residues. The ends were cut back, 5 bases at V and 9 bases at J, with 17 bases in the middle. CDR3 DNA sequence: TGTGCCAGCAGCCCGAGAACAGGGCTGCCTGAGCAGTTCTTC. As protein: CASSPRTGLPEQFF. The whole variable domain, filled in from reference TRBV7-2 and TRBJ2-1, reads GAGVSQSPSNKVTEKGKDVELRCDPISGHTALYWYRQSLGQGLEFLIYFQGNSAPDKSGLPSDRFSAERTGGSVSTLTIQRTQQEDSAVYLCASSPRTGLPEQFFGPGTRLTVL.